These 10 T cell receptor beta chains came from one sample sequenced in a study of regulatory T cells in long-lasting Graves disease. Construction of TCR beta libraries relied on iRepertoire HTBI primers and on Arm-PCR targeting CDR3 regions. TCRdb called the multiplex PCR reads again in MiXCR, with one record for every CDR3 protein. The sample carries some 320,000 distinct CDR3 sequences, more than 15% recorded once. Described time point: newly diagnosed GD, antithyroid drugs for less than 3 months. Construction of the TCR library relied on RNA isolated from PBMCs. Sequenced here: peripheral blood mononuclear cells (PBMCs), sampled at new diagnosis, from a patient treated with antithyroid drugs. The receptors stem from a female donor with Graves disease.

This clonotype appeared many times. The chain employs TRBV18 and TRBJ1-2; D remains ambiguous. Trimming shortened V by 3 bases and J by 1 base, and 9 bases separated the two germline ends. Germline V lookup: CDR1 KGHSH, CDR2 LQKENI. This CDR3 region has 14 residues. CDR3 nucleotide sequence: TGTGCCAGCTCACCCGAGCCGGTTAACTATGGCTACACCTTC. Translation: CASSPEPVNYGYTF.

There are a few counts of this clonotype. A read error may be the cause here, since a much bigger clone is one base away. The V call is TRBV24-1, the J call TRBJ2-7; D possibly corresponds to TRBD2 (5 bases). Germline CDR1 KGHDR, CDR2 SFDVKD. The V gene lost 3 bases and the J gene lost 2 bases, with 16 bases spanning the gap. The CDR3 is 16 amino acids. DNA of the CDR3: TGTGCCACCAGTGATGATCGCGTTCTAGCCCCCTACGAGCAGTACTTC. The encoded protein is CATSDDRVLAPYEQYF.

This clonotype was seen many times. The rearrangement links TRBV11-2 to TRBJ2-3, with D maybe TRBD2 (6 bases). Per the germline V gene, CDR1 is SGHAT and CDR2 is FQNNGV. The CDR3 contains 17 residues. Deletions cut 1 base from V and 2 bases from J, with 16 bases between. The CDR3 sequence is CASSLGFERAFTDTQYF. In nucleotides, the CDR3 is TGTGCCAGCAGCTTAGGATTTGAGCGGGCGTTCACAGATACGCAGTATTTT.

The chain has TRBV11-3 and TRBJ2-2; D may be TRBD1 (5 bases). Trimming stripped 6 bases from V and 6 bases from J, with 17 bases between. Germline-derived CDR1 and CDR2 are SGHNT and YENEEA. CDR3 length: 15 residues. Written as DNA, the CDR3 is TGTGCCAGCAGTTCAGGCGGCACAGGCCCCGGGGAGCTGTTTTTT. Amino acid sequence: CASSSGGTGPGELFF.

This clonotype was counted many times. The chain carries TRBV12-3 or TRBV12-4 and TRBJ2-4; D not certain. V lost 5 bases and J 0 bases, leaving 17 bases between the germline ends. CDR3 length: 17 amino acids. CDR3 sequence reads: CASSPIDISLAKNIQYF. The CDR3 DNA follows: TGTGCCAGCAGTCCCATCGACATTTCCCTAGCCAAAAACATTCAGTACTTC.

At least ten counts were recorded for this clonotype. The chain couples TRBV28 to TRBJ2-3; 8 bases agree with TRBD2. The V and J ends lost 6 bases and 3 bases, in that order; junction bases with no gene match: 2. Germline CDR1 MDHEN, CDR2 SYDVKM. CDR3 length equals 13 residues. CDR3 amino acids: CASRGLVTDTQYF. The CDR3 DNA reads TGTGCCAGCAGGGGACTAGTGACAGATACGCAGTATTTT.

Regarding this clonotype: Since a much larger clone is just one base distant, this may be a read error. The chain recombines TRBV5-8 with TRBJ2-3; unclear D gene. Matching the DNA end better, TRBJ2-1 makes the J call doubtful. Germline assignment: CDR1 SGHTS and CDR2 YDEGEE. The CDR3 totals 13 residues. The CDR3 here is CATSFGLTNEQFF. CDR3 nucleotides: TGTGCCACCAGCTTTGGTCTTACCAATGAGCAGTTCTTC.

Turning to this clonotype: Germline and junction disagree at one end, which may indicate a read error. The chain links TRBV5-1 to TRBJ1-1; 7 bases match TRBD1. Germline values: CDR1 SGHRS, CDR2 YFSETQ. The CDR3 sequence is 16 residues long. CDR3 in DNA: TGCGCCAGCAGCTTGGCCCCCGGGACAGTGAACACTGAAGCTCTCTTT. It specifies CASSLAPGTVNTEALF.

This clonotype was observed many times. V is TRBV5-1 and J is TRBJ1-1; D gene uncertain. Germline CDR1 and CDR2: SGHRS and YFSETQ. The CDR3 covers 13 residues. V was trimmed by 2 bases and J by 1 base, leaving 6 bases between them. The CDR3 loop reads CASSFRGNTEAFF. In nucleotides, the CDR3 is TGCGCCAGCAGCTTCCGGGGGAACACTGAAGCTTTCTTT.

A note on this clonotype: This sequence may be a read error, since a much larger clone differs from it by one base. This chain's CDR3 is CARSLSVRGETQYF. CDR3 sequence (DNA): TGTGCCAGAAGTTTATCGGTTAGAGGGGAGACCCAGTACTTC. The V gene is TRBV12-3 or TRBV12-4, the J gene TRBJ2-5, with D possibly TRBD2 on 5 matching bases. The CDR3 length is 14 residues.